The source of this T cell receptor (beta chain) is a study of tumor-infiltrating lymphocytes in primary liver carcinoma. Note on this clonotype: A junction end diverges from the germline sequence, so it may reflect a read error.

Using a constant-region primer together with ProtoScript II reverse transcriptase, TCR beta cDNA was made from approximately 500 ng of total RNA. Generation of the TCR beta libraries relied on three nested multiplex PCR rounds using slightly modified ARM-PCR. TRBV1-TRBV30 forward and Cbeta reverse primers drove the first two roughly 10-cycle rounds. TCRdb reprocessed the multiplex PCR reads via MiXCR and lists one record per CDR3 protein. Seen here are roughly 80,000 distinct CDR3 sequences, 65% to 75% observed once, and the top ten hold roughly 13%. Co-extracting RNA and DNA was done with roughly 17-31 mg of unsorted bulk tissue as input. Enrolled patients were chronically infected with HBV and treatment-naive. Germline-derived CDR1 and CDR2 are SGHNT and YENEEA. This CDR3 comprises 13 residues.

The rearrangement links TRBV11-3 to TRBJ2-1, with a tentative D call TRBD1 (6 bases). This TCR derives from a woman between 55 and 75 years old with primary liver carcinoma and hepatitis B virus infection. Material: liver tumor tissue from sampling region 4. The subset was: tumor region T4, right-lateral pole. CDR3 sequence (DNA): TGTGCCATCAGTGCTGGGGGCTACAAAGAGCAGTTCTTC. Residues: CAISAGGYKEQFF.